One sample yielded the 10 T cell receptor beta chains listed below, sequenced in a study of cytomegalovirus exposure and HLA in healthy donors (dated by TCRdb to the late 2010s). Libraries were prepared through the immunoSEQ multiplex PCR assay. A mixture of 60 forward primers for TCR Vbeta segments and 13 reverse primers for TCR Jbeta segments was used in the multiplex PCR. TCRdb took this table from immuneACCESS and kept in-frame rearrangements with V and J called. Such tables lack part of the clones; where checked against another copy, unresolved V genes explain under half of the gap, and the rest is unexplained. The sample table lists more than 150,000 clones, over 70% of them with a count of one. Clones ranked in the top ten supply around 3.1% of the sample. Source material: PBMCs. These receptors were collected from a woman aged 50 to 60 in good health and CMV-seropositive.

The chain uses TRBV28 and TRBJ1-5; TRBD1 matches at 8 bases. The CDR3 sequence is 15 residues long. CDR1 is MDHEN and CDR2 is SYDVKM in the germline V gene. Trimming at V came to 8 bases and at J to 9 bases, leaving 15 bases not matched to a gene. The CDR3 sequence is CASDTPGQGRGPQHF. The CDR3 DNA is TGTGCCAGCGATACCCCCGGACAGGGCAGGGGGCCCCAGCATTTT.

This clone was seen a few times. This sequence joins TRBV11-2 and TRBJ2-5; the match to TRBD2 covers 8 bases. V lost 5 bases to trimming and J lost 5 bases; unmatched junction nucleotides: 7. CDR1 SGHAT and CDR2 FQNNGV come from the germline V gene. CDR3 length equals 14 residues. The CDR3 is CASSRGGATETQYF. The CDR3 bases are TGTGCCAGCAGCCGGGGGGGGGCTACGGAGACCCAGTACTTC.

The V call is TRBV5-1, the J call TRBJ2-3; D is possibly TRBD2 (6 bases). Trimming took off 0 bases at V and 0 bases at J, with 11 bases between the two ends. The CDR3 covers 16 residues. Germline-derived CDR1 and CDR2 are SGHRS and YFSETQ. CDR3 sequence (DNA): TGCGCCAGCAGCTTGGTCGGGGGTCTGAGCACAGATACGCAGTATTTT. This codes for CASSLVGGLSTDTQYF.

V and J are TRBV10-2 and TRBJ1-5; no definite D call. The CDR3 spans 18 residues. Per the germline V gene, CDR1 is WSHSY and CDR2 is SAAADI. V was trimmed by 0 bases and J by 4 bases, leaving 19 bases between them. This CDR3 is CASSESTMAGRWNQPQHF. CDR3 DNA: TGCGCCAGCAGTGAGTCGACTATGGCAGGACGGTGGAATCAGCCCCAGCATTTT.

The chain joins TRBV2 to TRBJ2-7, with a tentative D call TRBD2 (6 bases). Between the trimmed V and J ends, which lost 7 bases and 3 bases, there was a span of 19 bases. The V gene's germline CDR1 is SNHLY and CDR2 FYNNEI. The CDR3 has 15 residues. CDR3 region: CASTKLRGRGYEQYF. The CDR3, as DNA: TGTGCCAGCACAAAACTGCGGGGAAGGGGCTACGAGCAGTACTTC.

A few counts support this clone. This sequence joins TRBV6-5 and TRBJ1-2; 10 bases are shared with TRBD1. J was trimmed by 7 bases and V by 5 bases; bases with no gene match: 10. Germline CDR1 is MNHEY and CDR2 is SVGAGI. The CDR3 is made up of 15 amino acids. The CDR3 loop reads CASSGQRQGAGGYTF. Here the CDR3 DNA reads TGTGCCAGCAGTGGTCAAAGACAGGGGGCGGGTGGCTACACCTTC.

With respect to this clone: At one of its ends the junction is not consistent with the germline gene, which may arise from a read error. The chain recombines TRBV6-5 with TRBJ2-7, with 10 bases aligning to TRBD2. The germline V gene has CDR1 MNHEY and CDR2 SVGAGI. The CDR3 runs 15 residues. The CDR3 DNA reads TGTGCCAGCAGCTCCCTCAGCGGGAGGGATCGGATAGGGGCATTC. Its protein is CASSSLSGRDRIGAF.

V gene TRBV9 combines with J gene TRBJ2-4; 7 nucleotides agree with TRBD1. The CDR3 has 15 residues. V lost 4 bases to trimming and J lost 5 bases; unmatched junction nucleotides: 9. Germline CDR1 and CDR2: SGDLS and YYNGEE. The CDR3 sequence: CASSPRPGTENIQYF. DNA for the CDR3: TGTGCCAGCAGCCCCCGACCCGGGACAGAAAACATTCAGTACTTC.

The chain employs TRBV28 and TRBJ1-1; D possibly corresponds to TRBD1 (5 bases). V was trimmed by 0 bases and J by 0 bases, leaving 14 bases between them. Germline lookup yields CDR1 MDHEN and CDR2 SYDVKM. The CDR3 has 17 residues. The DNA for the CDR3 is TGTGCCAGCAGTTTATGGGTTTTGCAGGGCATGAACACTGAAGCTTTCTTT. It encodes CASSLWVLQGMNTEAFF.

The V call is TRBV10-3, the J call TRBJ1-1; the match to TRBD1 covers 8 bases. Germline lookup yields CDR1 ENHRY and CDR2 SYGVKD. V gave up 7 bases and J gave up 0 bases; unmatched junction bases: 7. The CDR3 has 15 residues. The CDR3 region has the DNA TGTGCCATCATGAAGACAGGGGCCTTGAACACTGAAGCTTTCTTT. It translates to CAIMKTGALNTEAFF.